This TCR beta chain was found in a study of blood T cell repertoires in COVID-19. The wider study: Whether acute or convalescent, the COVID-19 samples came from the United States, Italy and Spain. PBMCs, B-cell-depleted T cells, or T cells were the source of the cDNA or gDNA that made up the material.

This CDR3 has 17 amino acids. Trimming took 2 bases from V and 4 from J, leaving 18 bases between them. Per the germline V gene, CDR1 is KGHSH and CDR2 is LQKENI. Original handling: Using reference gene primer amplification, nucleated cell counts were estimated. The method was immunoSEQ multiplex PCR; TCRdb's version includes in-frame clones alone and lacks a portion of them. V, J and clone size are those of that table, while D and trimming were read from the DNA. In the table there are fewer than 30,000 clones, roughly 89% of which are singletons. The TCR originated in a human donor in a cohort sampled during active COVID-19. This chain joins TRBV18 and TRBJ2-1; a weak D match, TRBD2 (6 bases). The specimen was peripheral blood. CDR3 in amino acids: CASSPAGPHSLYNEQFF. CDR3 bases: TGTGCCAGCTCACCAGCGGGGCCACATTCTCTATACAATGAGCAGTTCTTC.